This TCR beta chain was profiled in a study of T cells in tuberculosis. Across the whole study: T cells were selected with CD1B tetramers loaded with glucose monomycolate.

The method was immunoSEQ multiplex PCR; TCRdb's version includes in-frame clones alone and lacks a portion of them. The table lists 50,000 or so clones, 70% to 90% of them singletons. After thawing and overnight rest, PBMC were stained with GMM-loaded CD1B tetramer, viability dye and anti-CD3 for sorting. C32 glucose monomycolate from Rhodococcus equi was loaded onto the CD1B tetramers. Tetramer-negative cells, 75,000 to 100,000 per donor, were also sorted. This sequence originates from an adult woman with latent tuberculosis. The sample was CD1b-GMM tetramer-negative cells sorted from PBMCs.

The DNA of the CDR3 is TGCAGCGGTAGGGACAGTCACACAGATACGCAGTATTTT. This translates into CSGRDSHTDTQYF. The genes are TRBV29-1 and TRBJ2-3, with 7 bases that match TRBD1. This CDR3 is built from 13 residues. Germline-derived CDR1 and CDR2 are SQVTM and ANQGSEA. The ends lost 7 bases at V and 2 bases at J; junction bases unmatched: 6.